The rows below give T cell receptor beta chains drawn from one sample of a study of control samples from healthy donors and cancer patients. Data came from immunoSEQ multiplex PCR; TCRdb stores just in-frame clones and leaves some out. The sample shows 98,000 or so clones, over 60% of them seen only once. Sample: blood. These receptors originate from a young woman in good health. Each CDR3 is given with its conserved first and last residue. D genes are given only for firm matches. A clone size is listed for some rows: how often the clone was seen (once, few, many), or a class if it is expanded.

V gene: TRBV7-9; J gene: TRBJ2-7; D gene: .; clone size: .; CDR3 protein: CASSFLRGYEQYF; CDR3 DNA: TGTGCCAGCAGCTTTTTACGGGGCTACGAGCAGTACTTC
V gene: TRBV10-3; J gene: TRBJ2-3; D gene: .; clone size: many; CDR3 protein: CATGLSTDTQYF; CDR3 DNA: TGTGCCACCGGACTGAGCACAGATACGCAGTATTTT
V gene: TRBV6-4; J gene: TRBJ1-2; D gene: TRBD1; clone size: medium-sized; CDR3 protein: CASSEGQGGDGYTF; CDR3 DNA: TGTGCCAGCAGTGAAGGACAGGGGGGTGATGGCTACACCTTC
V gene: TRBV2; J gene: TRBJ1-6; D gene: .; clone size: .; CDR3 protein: CASRGSYNSPLHF; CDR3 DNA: TGTGCCAGCAGGGGTTCCTATAATTCACCCCTCCACTTT
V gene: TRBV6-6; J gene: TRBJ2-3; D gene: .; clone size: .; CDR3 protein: CASSPRAPSTDTQYF; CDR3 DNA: TGTGCCAGCAGCCCCCGAGCCCCGAGCACAGATACGCAGTATTTT
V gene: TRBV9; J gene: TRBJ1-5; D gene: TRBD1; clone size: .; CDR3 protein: CASRDTGGYNQPQHF; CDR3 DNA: TGTGCCAGCAGGGACACAGGGGGCTACAATCAGCCCCAGCATTTT
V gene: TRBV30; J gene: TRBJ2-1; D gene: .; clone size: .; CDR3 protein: CAWSVLSWGDEQFF; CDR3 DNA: TGTGCCTGGAGTGTACTCTCTTGGGGGGATGAGCAGTTCTTC
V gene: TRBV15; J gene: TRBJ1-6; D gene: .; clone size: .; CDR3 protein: CATSPGSENSPLHF; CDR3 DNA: TGTGCCACCAGCCCAGGATCAGAAAATTCACCCCTCCACTTT
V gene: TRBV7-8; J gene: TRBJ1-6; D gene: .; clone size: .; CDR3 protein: CASSLAVTSSYNSPLHF; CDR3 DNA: TGTGCCAGCAGCTTAGCGGTCACCAGCTCCTATAATTCACCCCTCCACTTT
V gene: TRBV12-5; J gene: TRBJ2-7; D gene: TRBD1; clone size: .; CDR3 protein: CASGWGTGGKEAQYF; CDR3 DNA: TGTGCTAGTGGCTGGGGGACAGGCGGCAAGGAGGCGCAGTACTTC
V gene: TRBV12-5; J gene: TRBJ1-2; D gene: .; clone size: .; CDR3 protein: CASGTLLGGYTF; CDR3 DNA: TGTGCTAGTGGTACCCTATTGGGGGGCTACACCTTC
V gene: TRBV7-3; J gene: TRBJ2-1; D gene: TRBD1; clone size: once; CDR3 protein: CASSLTGQGGEQFF; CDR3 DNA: TGTGCCAGCAGCTTGACCGGACAGGGTGGTGAGCAGTTCTTC
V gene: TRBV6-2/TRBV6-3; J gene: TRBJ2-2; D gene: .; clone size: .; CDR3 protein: CASSYFGSGPGELFF; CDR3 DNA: TGTGCCAGCAGTTACTTCGGTAGCGGCCCCGGGGAGCTGTTTTTT
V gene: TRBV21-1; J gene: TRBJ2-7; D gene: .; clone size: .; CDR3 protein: CASSTRQGASTHEQYF; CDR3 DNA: TGTGCCAGCAGCACCCGACAGGGGGCGTCTACCCACGAGCAGTACTTC
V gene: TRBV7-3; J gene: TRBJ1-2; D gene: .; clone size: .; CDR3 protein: CASSLSPGTEYGYTF; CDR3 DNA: TGTGCCAGCAGCTTAAGTCCCGGGACCGAGTATGGCTACACCTTC
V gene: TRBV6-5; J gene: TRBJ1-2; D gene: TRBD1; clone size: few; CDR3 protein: CASTKSGQEIYGYTF; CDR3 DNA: TGTGCCAGCACCAAATCCGGACAGGAGATATATGGCTACACCTTC
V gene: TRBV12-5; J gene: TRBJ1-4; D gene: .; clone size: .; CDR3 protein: CASGLARSRANEKLFF; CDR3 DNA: TGTGCTAGTGGTTTGGCCCGGAGTAGGGCTAATGAAAAACTGTTTTTT
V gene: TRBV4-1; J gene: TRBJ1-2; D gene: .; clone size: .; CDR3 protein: CASSQSRGGGYTF; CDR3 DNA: TGCGCCAGCAGCCAAAGCAGGGGCGGTGGCTACACCTTC
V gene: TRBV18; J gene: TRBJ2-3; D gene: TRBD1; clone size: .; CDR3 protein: CASSPGTADTQYF; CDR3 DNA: TGTGCCAGCTCACCCGGGACAGCAGATACGCAGTATTTT
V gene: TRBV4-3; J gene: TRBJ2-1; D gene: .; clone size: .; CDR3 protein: CASSQDGGSYNEQFF; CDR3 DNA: TGCGCCAGCAGCCAAGATGGCGGCAGTTACAATGAGCAGTTCTTC
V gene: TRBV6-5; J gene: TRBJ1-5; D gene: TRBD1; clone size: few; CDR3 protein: CATEDRGRNQPQHF; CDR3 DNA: TGTGCCACGGAGGACAGGGGGCGGAATCAGCCCCAGCATTTT
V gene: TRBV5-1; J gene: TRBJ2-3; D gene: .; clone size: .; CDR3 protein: CASSLTHSTDTQYF; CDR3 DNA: TGCGCCAGCAGCTTGACTCACAGCACAGATACGCAGTATTTT
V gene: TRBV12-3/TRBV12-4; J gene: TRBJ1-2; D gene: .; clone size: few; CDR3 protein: CASSPRGDGYTF; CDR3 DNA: TGTGCCAGCAGTCCACGGGGGGATGGCTACACCTTC
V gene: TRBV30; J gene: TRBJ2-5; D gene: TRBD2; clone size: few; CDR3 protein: CAWSVGIAGALSQETQYF; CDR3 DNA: TGTGCCTGGAGTGTTGGGATAGCGGGGGCCCTGTCCCAAGAGACCCAGTACTTC
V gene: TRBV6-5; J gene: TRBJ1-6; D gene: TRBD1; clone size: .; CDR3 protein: CASSTGTGNSPLHF; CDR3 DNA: TGTGCCAGCAGTACCGGGACAGGGAATTCACCCCTCCACTTT
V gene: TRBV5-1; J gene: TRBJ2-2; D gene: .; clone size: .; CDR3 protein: CASSGTGNPNTGELFF; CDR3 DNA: TGCGCCAGCAGCGGAACAGGGAACCCGAACACCGGGGAGCTGTTTTTT
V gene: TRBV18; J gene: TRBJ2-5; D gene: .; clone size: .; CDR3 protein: CASSPYQETQYF; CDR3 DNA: TGTGCCAGCTCACCATATCAAGAGACCCAGTACTTC
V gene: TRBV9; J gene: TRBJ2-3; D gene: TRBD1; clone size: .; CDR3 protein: CASSFRTGETDTQYF; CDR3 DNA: TGTGCCAGCAGCTTCCGGACAGGGGAAACAGATACGCAGTATTTT
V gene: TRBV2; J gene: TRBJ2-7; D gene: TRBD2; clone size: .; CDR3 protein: CASRVAGGTYEQYF; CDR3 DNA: TGTGCCAGCAGGGTAGCGGGGGGAACCTACGAGCAGTACTTC
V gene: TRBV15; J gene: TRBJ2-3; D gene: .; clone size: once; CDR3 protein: CATSRGLSSTDTQYF; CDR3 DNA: TGTGCCACCAGCAGGGGGCTGTCTAGCACAGATACGCAGTATTTT
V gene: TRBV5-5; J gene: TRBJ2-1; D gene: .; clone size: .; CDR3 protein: CASSLDGTNEQFF; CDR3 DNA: TGTGCCAGCAGCTTGGACGGGACCAATGAGCAGTTCTTC
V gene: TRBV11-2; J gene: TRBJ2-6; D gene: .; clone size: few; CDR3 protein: CASSFGGREANVLTF; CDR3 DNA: TGTGCCAGCAGCTTTGGGGGGCGTGAGGCCAACGTCCTGACTTTC
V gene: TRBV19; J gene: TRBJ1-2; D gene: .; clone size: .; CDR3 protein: CASSPPPRGLGDGYTF; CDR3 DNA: TGTGCCAGTAGTCCACCGCCCCGAGGGTTGGGGGATGGCTACACCTTC
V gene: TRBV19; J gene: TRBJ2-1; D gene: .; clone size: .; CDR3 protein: CASSIVRRDEQFF; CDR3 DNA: TGTGCCAGTAGTATAGTGAGACGGGATGAGCAGTTCTTC
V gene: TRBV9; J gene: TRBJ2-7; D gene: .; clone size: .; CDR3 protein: CASRGRPVPSSYEQYF; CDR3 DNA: TGTGCCAGCAGAGGACGACCAGTTCCGAGCTCCTACGAGCAGTACTTC
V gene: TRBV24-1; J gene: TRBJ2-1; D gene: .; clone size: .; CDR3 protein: CATSDLGGGQFF; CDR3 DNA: TGTGCCACCAGTGATTTAGGGGGTGGGCAGTTCTTC
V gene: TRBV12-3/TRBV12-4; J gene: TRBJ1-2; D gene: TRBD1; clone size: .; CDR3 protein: CASRVGTELIYTF; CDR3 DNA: TGTGCCAGCAGAGTCGGGACAGAACTCATCTACACCTTC
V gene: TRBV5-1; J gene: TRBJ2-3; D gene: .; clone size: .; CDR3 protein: CASQPAGYKTDTQYF; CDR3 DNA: TGCGCCAGCCAGCCCGCAGGGTATAAGACAGATACGCAGTATTTT
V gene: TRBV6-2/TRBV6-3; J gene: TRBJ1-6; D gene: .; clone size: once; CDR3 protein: CASSYRGDSPLHF; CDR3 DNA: TGTGCCAGCAGTTACCGAGGGGACTCACCCCTCCACTTT